The 27 T cell receptor beta chains reported below all come from one sample, sequenced in a study. TCRdb re-derived calls from the RT-PCR reads in MiXCR, one entry per CDR3 protein. The sample lists more than 550,000 distinct CDR3 sequences, approximately 15% seen once, with 3.6% in the top ten. Sequencing used memory CD4+ T cells from blood. The source of these receptors is a female donor in good health, serving as a healthy control.

This chain joins TRBV6-6 and TRBJ1-2, with 8 nucleotides matching TRBD1. Trimming took 8 bases from V and 8 from J; bases not matched to a gene: 7. The germline V gene encodes CDR1 MNHNY and CDR2 SVGAGI (reference sequence). This CDR3 region has 12 residues. In nucleotides, the CDR3 is TGTGCCAGCGGGACAGGCTATCAGGGCTACACCTTC. This sequence encodes CASGTGYQGYTF.

The gene calls are TRBV5-1 and TRBJ2-3; weak D call: TRBD1 (6 bases). There are 14 residues in the CDR3. Germline assignment: CDR1 SGHRS and CDR2 YFSETQ. V was cut by 2 bases and J by 5 bases, with 12 bases left in between. In DNA, the CDR3 is TGCGCCAGCAGCTTACAGGGAAGGGAAGATACGCAGTATTTT. The encoded protein is CASSLQGREDTQYF.

The chain recombines TRBV5-1 with TRBJ2-1, with 10 bases lining up with TRBD1. V trimming: 0 bases; J trimming: 9 bases; junction bases outside the gene matches: 3. This CDR3 is 14 amino acids long. Germline lookup yields CDR1 SGHRS and CDR2 YFSETQ. CDR3 amino acids: CASSLGQGASEQFF. The CDR3 nucleotides read TGCGCCAGCAGCTTGGGACAGGGGGCGAGTGAGCAGTTCTTC.

This clonotype came up a few times. The CDR3 loop is CASSVGTSDFGDEQFF. CDR3 DNA sequence: TGTGCCAGCAGCGTAGGGACTAGTGATTTTGGGGATGAGCAGTTCTTC. The chain joins TRBV9 to TRBJ2-1, with TRBD2 matching 7 bases. This CDR3 region has 16 residues. Germline CDR1 reads SGDLS; CDR2 reads YYNGEE. The junction had 11 bases not matched to a gene; V was cut back by 0 bases and J by 8 bases.

This clonotype has more than one count but fewer than ten. The chain combines TRBV6-5 with TRBJ1-4, with D unresolved. Germline V gene data show CDR1 as MNHEY and CDR2 as SVGAGI. V lost 6 bases and J lost 3, with 8 bases in between. The CDR3 runs to 13 residues. In DNA, the CDR3 is TGTGCCAGCAGCATAAGGCCTAATGAAAAACTGTTTTTT. Amino acid sequence: CASSIRPNEKLFF.

The chain recombines TRBV5-8 with TRBJ2-3; weak D call: TRBD1 (6 bases). Trimming took off 0 bases at V and 11 bases at J, with 10 bases between the two ends. The CDR3 extends over 12 amino acids. From germline, CDR1 is SGHTS and CDR2 YDEGEE. The CDR3 region has the DNA TGTGCCAGCAGCTTGGCCGGGACATTGCAGTATTTT. Residues: CASSLAGTLQYF.

This clonotype was seen only a few times. V gene TRBV20-1 combines with J gene TRBJ2-2; 7 nucleotides agree with TRBD1. V gave up 5 bases and J gave up 8 bases; unmatched junction bases: 8. The germline V gene encodes CDR1 DFQATT and CDR2 SNEGSKA (reference sequence). This CDR3 region has 13 residues. The CDR3 region is CSAPGQDVGELFF. In nucleotides, the CDR3 is TGCAGTGCTCCCGGACAGGACGTGGGGGAGCTGTTTTTT.

The V and J genes are TRBV7-9 and TRBJ1-2; TRBD1 might be the D (6 bases). Germline loops: CDR1 SEHNR, CDR2 FQNEAQ (reference sequence). V was pared by 2 bases and J by 8 bases, with 12 bases between. This CDR3 region has 13 residues. CDR3 amino acids: CASSLWDTEGYTF. The CDR3 DNA reads as TGTGCCAGCAGCTTATGGGACACCGAAGGCTACACCTTC.

V is TRBV20-1 and J is TRBJ1-1, with D perhaps TRBD1 (5 bases). Germline CDR1 and CDR2: DFQATT and SNEGSKA (reference sequence). This CDR3 region has 13 residues. The V and J ends lost 6 bases and 0 bases respectively, with 11 bases between them. The CDR3 DNA reads as TGCAGTGCGGCAGGGATCATGAACACTGAAGCTTTCTTT. It translates to CSAAGIMNTEAFF.

The V gene is TRBV6-2 or TRBV6-3, the J gene TRBJ1-2; D not resolved. The germline CDR1 and CDR2 sequences are MNHEY and SVGEGT. The CDR3 loop spans 14 amino acids. V lost 5 bases and J 3 bases, leaving 13 bases between the germline ends. This CDR3 reads CASSTPGIDYGYTF. As DNA, the CDR3 is TGTGCCAGCAGTACCCCCGGGATAGACTATGGCTACACCTTC.

Of note for this clonotype: A read error may explain this, as a much larger clone is one base away. The gene calls are TRBV11-2 and TRBJ2-3; weak D call: TRBD2 (6 bases). In germline, CDR1 is SGHAT, CDR2 FQNNGV. This CDR3 is 16 amino acids long. V lost 5 bases, J lost 2 bases, and 17 bases lay in between. The CDR3 protein is CASSPLASGATDTQYF. In DNA form, the CDR3 reads TGTGCCAGCAGCCCCCTAGCGAGTGGGGCCACAGATACGCAGTATTTT.

This clonotype came up a few times. This rearrangement joins TRBV19 to TRBJ2-4; tentatively, D is TRBD1 (6 bases). The germline CDR1 and CDR2 sequences are LNHDA and SQIVND (reference sequence). The CDR3 sequence is 12 residues long. The V and J ends lost 0 bases and 11 bases respectively, with 8 bases between them. DNA for the CDR3: TGTGCCAGTAGTATAGACAGGGGCCTTCAGTACTTC. Translated: CASSIDRGLQYF.

Notes on this clonotype: This CDR3 fails to terminate in the conserved phenylalanine or tryptophan, so it likely reflects a read error. V and J are TRBV7-9 and TRBJ2-2; TRBD1 matches 8 bases. The trim removed 3 bases at V and 4 bases at J, leaving 1 base unmatched. The CDR3 covers 14 residues. Germline V gene data show CDR1 as SEHNR and CDR2 as FQNEAQ (reference sequence). DNA of the CDR3: TGTGCCAGCAGCTTCGGACAGGGCACCGGGGAGCTGTTTCTT. It specifies CASSFGQGTGELFL.

This clonotype was counted at least ten times. CDR3 coding DNA: TGTGCCACCAGCAGAGTCGGGACAGGTGCGGATACGCAGTATTTT. This encodes CATSRVGTGADTQYF. The chain recombines TRBV15 with TRBJ2-3; TRBD1 matches 8 bases. CDR3 length equals 15 residues. J gave up 6 bases and V 1 base, and 6 bases lay outside the gene matches. Germline CDR1 is LNHNV and CDR2 is YYDKDF (reference sequence).

The chain links TRBV10-3 to TRBJ1-3; D may be TRBD1 (6 bases). V lost 4 bases, J lost 0 bases, and 19 bases lay in between. CDR1 and CDR2 (germline): ENHRY, SYGVKD. The length of the CDR3 is 18 residues. CDR3 DNA sequence: TGTGCCATCAGTGCAGGGGAGGGTAACTACCTCTCTGGAAACACCATATATTTT. This codes for CAISAGEGNYLSGNTIYF.

This clonotype was counted ten times or more. The chain is built from TRBV5-1 and TRBJ2-3; possibly TRBD2 for D (6 bases). This CDR3 has 14 residues. CDR1 is SGHRS, CDR2 YFSETQ, per germline. V lost 4 bases to trimming and J lost 2 bases, with 11 bases between them. This CDR3 reads CASSPWDSTDTQYF. The CDR3 coding sequence is TGCGCCAGCAGCCCCTGGGACTCCACAGATACGCAGTATTTT.

This clonotype was observed a few times. The chain combines TRBV7-2 with TRBJ1-6, with a possible D match to TRBD1 (5 bases). Germline V gene data show CDR1 as SGHTA and CDR2 as FQGNSA. The germline V and J ends were trimmed by 5 bases and 9 bases, with 20 bases remaining between them. The CDR3 runs 16 residues. Written as DNA, the CDR3 is TGTGCCAGCAGCGACCCCTTGGGGGGTCAGACTTCACCCCTCCACTTT. Protein: CASSDPLGGQTSPLHF.

The table lists this clonotype with many counts. This chain uses TRBV20-1 with TRBJ1-2; 9 nucleotides match TRBD1. Losses at the gene ends were 5 bases for V and 3 bases for J; bases not matched to a gene: 4. Germline CDR1 reads DFQATT; CDR2 reads SNEGSKA (reference sequence). The CDR3 totals 13 residues. The CDR3 spells CSAARDRDYGYTF. Here the CDR3 DNA reads TGCAGTGCTGCTCGGGACAGGGACTATGGCTACACCTTC.

This chain's CDR3 is CASSLAEPRDGRAQFF. CDR3 DNA sequence: TGCGCCAGCAGCTTGGCCGAACCCCGGGACGGGAGAGCGCAGTTCTTC. The V call is TRBV5-1, the J call TRBJ2-1; D might be TRBD2 (6 bases). Germline CDR1 reads SGHRS; CDR2 reads YFSETQ. CDR3 length equals 16 residues. Trimming cost V 0 bases and J 12 bases, with 22 bases left between them. The full variable domain, rest sourced from reference TRBV5-1 and TRBJ2-1, is KAGVTQTPRYLIKTRGQQVTLSCSPISGHRSVSWYQQTPGQGLQFLFEYFSETQRNKGNFPGRFSGRQFSNSRSEMNVSTLELGDSALYLCASSLAEPRDGRAQFFGPGTRLTVL.

This clonotype was detected a few times. The chain couples TRBV5-6 to TRBJ1-6; no clear D. This CDR3 is built from 14 residues. Germline V gene sequence: CDR1 SGHDT, CDR2 YYEEEE. Trimming took off 0 bases at V and 7 bases at J, with 8 bases between the two ends. Here the CDR3 DNA reads TGTGCCAGCAGCTTGGTCGAGGGCAATTCACCCCTCCACTTT. Residues: CASSLVEGNSPLHF.

This chain joins TRBV11-2 and TRBJ2-7; D might be TRBD1 or TRBD2, each matching 5 bases. This CDR3 region has 16 residues. V dropped 1 base and J dropped 3 bases, with 16 bases sitting between them. Per germline, CDR1 SGHAT and CDR2 FQNNGV. The CDR3 DNA sequence: TGTGCCAGCAGCTTAGGTTGGGGCGGAGGCCACTACGAGCAGTACTTC. It specifies CASSLGWGGGHYEQYF.

The rearrangement joins TRBV7-9 to TRBJ2-3; D is possibly TRBD2 (5 bases). Per the germline V gene, CDR1 is SEHNR and CDR2 is FQNEAQ (reference sequence). The CDR3 runs to 17 residues. V was cut by 4 bases and J by 0 bases, with 17 bases left in between. The DNA for the CDR3 is TGTGCCAGCAGCTATGGGTCCGGTAGCGCCAGCACAGATACGCAGTATTTT. It codes for CASSYGSGSASTDTQYF.

The rearrangement joins TRBV5-4 to TRBJ2-1; D may be TRBD1 or TRBD2 (5 bases each). The CDR3 extends over 13 amino acids. The ends were cut back, 4 bases at V and 9 bases at J, with 14 bases in the middle. Germline CDR1 and CDR2: SGHNT and YYREEE (reference sequence). The CDR3 protein is CASSPGTVVEQFF. Here the CDR3 DNA reads TGTGCCAGCAGCCCGGGGACGGTGGTTGAGCAGTTCTTC.

In this sample, this clonotype turned up many times. The rearrangement joins TRBV5-5 to TRBJ2-7; TRBD2 matches at 10 bases. With V trimmed by 0 bases and J by 3 bases, 12 bases remained unmatched. Germline CDR1 is SGHKS and CDR2 is YYEKEE (reference sequence). This CDR3 region has 18 residues. The CDR3 protein is CASSLEASGRLAYYEQYF. The CDR3 DNA reads TGTGCCAGCAGCTTGGAGGCTAGCGGGAGACTCGCCTACTACGAGCAGTACTTC.

The sample holds a few counts of this clonotype. CDR3 nucleotide sequence: TGTGCCAGCAGCCTCCGGGGCGGGGCCCAACTCTACAATGAGCAGTTCTTC. Translated: CASSLRGGAQLYNEQFF. The chain combines TRBV11-2 with TRBJ2-1; possible D gene TRBD2, 6 bases. Germline CDR1 SGHAT, CDR2 FQNNGV. V shed 5 bases and J shed 3 bases, with 20 bases lying between them. This CDR3 is 17 amino acids long.

This clonotype showed up many times. The V call is TRBV9, the J call TRBJ1-2; 8 bases are a match to TRBD1. With 0 bases clipped from V and 4 bases from J, the junction kept 5 bases outside the gene matches. The V gene's germline CDR1 is SGDLS and CDR2 YYNGEE. CDR3 length equals 15 residues. CDR3 bases: TGTGCCAGCAGCGTAGGACAGGGGTCCATCTATGGCTACACCTTC. Protein: CASSVGQGSIYGYTF.

The genes are TRBV20-1 and TRBJ2-1, with 7 bases identical to TRBD1. The junction had 11 bases not matched to a gene; V was cut back by 5 bases and J by 4 bases. The CDR3 totals 15 residues. The germline gives CDR1 DFQATT, CDR2 SNEGSKA (reference sequence). CDR3 sequence: CSAPSRQGRYNEQFF. CDR3 in DNA: TGCAGTGCTCCATCCAGACAGGGTCGGTACAATGAGCAGTTCTTC.